The present TCR beta chain was sequenced within a study of blood T cell repertoires in COVID-19. As for the study in general: COVID-19 samples, acute and convalescent, were from the United States, Italy and Spain. The analysed material was cDNA or gDNA that came from T cells, B-cell-depleted T cells, or PBMCs.

Generated by immunoSEQ multiplex PCR, the TCRdb table keeps only in-frame clones and is missing some. This table holds approximately 330,000 clones, 90% found once. Those enrolled in Seattle joined during active infection and were followed longitudinally afterward. The receptor was derived from a woman between 40 and 55 years old with COVID-19, enrolled during active disease. Sequences were obtained from peripheral blood.

Written as DNA, the CDR3 is TGTGCCAGCAGTTACCCAAGACAGGGGGCGCGCGAGCAGTACTTC. Translating gives CASSYPRQGAREQYF. The chain joins TRBV6-2 or TRBV6-3 to TRBJ2-7; 10 bases map to TRBD1. The V segment lost 2 bases and the J segment 6 bases; nucleotides outside the gene matches: 7. This CDR3 has 15 amino acids. CDR1 is MNHEY and CDR2 is SVGEGT in the germline V gene.